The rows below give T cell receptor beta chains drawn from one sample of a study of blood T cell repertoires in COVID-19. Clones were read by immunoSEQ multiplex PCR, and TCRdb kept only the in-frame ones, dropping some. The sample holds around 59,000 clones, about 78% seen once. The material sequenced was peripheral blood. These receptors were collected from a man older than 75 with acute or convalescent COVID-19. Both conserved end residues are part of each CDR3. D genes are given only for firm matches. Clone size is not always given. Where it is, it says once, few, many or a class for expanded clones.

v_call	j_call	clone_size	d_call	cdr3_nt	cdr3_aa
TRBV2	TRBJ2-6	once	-	TGTGCCAGCAGGGAGAGCTCTGGGGCCAACGTCCTGACTTTC	CASRESSGANVLTF
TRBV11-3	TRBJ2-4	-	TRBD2	TGTGCCAGCAGCTTAGGCGGGAGCGGGGCCAAAAACATTCAGTACTTC	CASSLGGSGAKNIQYF
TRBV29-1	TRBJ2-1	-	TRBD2	TGCAGCGTTGTTTGGACTAGCGGAACTCGCTCCTACAATGAGCAGTTCTTC	CSVVWTSGTRSYNEQFF
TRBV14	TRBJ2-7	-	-	TGTGCCAGCAGCCCAAGACAGTATAGCTCCTACGAGCAGTACTTC	CASSPRQYSSYEQYF
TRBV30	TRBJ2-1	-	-	TGTGCCGGTCGGGAGAGCTCCTACAATGAGCAGTTCTTC	CAGRESSYNEQFF
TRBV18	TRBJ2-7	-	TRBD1	TGTGCCAGCTCACCCTCGGGACAGGAGACCTACGAGCAGTACTTC	CASSPSGQETYEQYF
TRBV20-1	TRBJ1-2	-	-	TGCAGTGCTCGGACAGATTATGGCTACACCTTC	CSARTDYGYTF
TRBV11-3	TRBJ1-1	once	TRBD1	TGTGCCAGCAGCCGTTCATGGGACAGGGAGCGGGTAGAAGCTTTCTTT	CASSRSWDRERVEAFF
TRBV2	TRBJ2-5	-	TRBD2	TGTGCCAGCAGGGGACTAGCAGGAACCCAGTACTTC	CASRGLAGTQYF
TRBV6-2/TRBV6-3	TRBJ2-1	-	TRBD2	TGTGCCAGCAGCCGCAAACCCGGGACTAGCGGGGGGGCCGTCAATGAGCAGTTCTTC	CASSRKPGTSGGAVNEQFF